This T cell receptor beta chain comes out of a study of shared clonotypes between healthy human individuals (dated by TCRdb to about 2020). For the wider study: The cohort included three men and a couple of women between 18 and 49 years of age. For each donor, CD4 naive and CD4 memory were each run on three plates, CD8 naive on two plates, and CD8 memory on one plate. To estimate repertoire size and how much clonotypes are shared between individuals, the study performed deep sequencing of blood TCR repertoires from a handful of healthy adults. To increase sequencing depth and limit assay-specific biases, TCR repertoire library preparation and sequencing were carried out by different laboratories using diverse techniques. Leukapheresis yielded between about 0.9 and 9.5 billion PBMCs per donor. The investigation overall reported the following: Sampling was restricted to blood, and TCR repertoires in tissue are likely to differ from TCR repertoires in blood. About 4.5% of naive CD4, 3.5% of naive CD8, approximately 2.2% of memory CD4, and around 0.4% of memory CD8 clonotypes were shared across a few donors. Naive subsets generally had larger estimated clonotype richness than memory subsets did. Compared with non-shared clonotypes, clonotypes shared by all four sorted-subset donors had higher generation probabilities. Pairwise subsampling led to the expectation that sequencing depth would affect the degree of clonotype sharing among donors. The small number of donors limited the genetic and exposure-history diversity represented. Rarefaction of sorted-subset datasets indicated incomplete sequencing despite the large sequencing depth.

TCR CDR3 regions were amplified from genomic DNA by multiplex PCR using the deep immunoSEQ assay. Extracted genomic DNA from each cell subset was distributed evenly across all wells of several immunoSEQ 96-well plates, and each plate was treated as a replicate. For sorted subsets, around 0.2 ug of genomic DNA, equivalent to around 30,000 T cell genomes, went into each replicate PCR. The purified libraries were quantified using a Qubit 3.0 fluorometer, sized with a Bioanalyzer 2100, and then quantified again using the KAPA Library Quantification kit. Every immunoSEQ 96-well plate was sequenced on a dedicated single-read 150-cycle Illumina NextSeq 550 flow cell. The source study handled its data this way. Because the immunoSEQ output included only junctional sequences and no quality scores, the filtering could not be the same as the filtering used for full-length reads. To assign V/J genes and CDR3, sequences were annotated using PyIR, a Python wrapper for IgBLAST v1.9, with IMGT germline references. Reads with weak V/J assignments (E-value above 1e-6), missing CDR3, stop codons, out-of-frame junctions, or ambiguous translated residues were removed. V3J clonotypes were defined by identical inferred V gene, J gene, and CDR3 amino acid sequence. To compute the percentage overlap between repertoires, the number of shared unique clonotypes was divided by the size of the smaller repertoire. Repertoire richness was assessed with RTK rarefaction, the Chao1 estimator, and Recon v2.1 estimates of unobserved clonotypes. Generation probabilities for all TCRbeta clonotypes obtained by the gDNA method from several donors were computed using OLGA. In its TCRdb copy, this immuneACCESS table keeps in-frame sequences only and misses some clones. Where compared with another copy, unresolved V genes explain less than half of these, and the others have no known cause. Clone size and V and J calls were adopted from that table, with D and trimming inferred from the DNA. The sample contains 2.3 million or so clones, 80% to 95% of them found a single time. Clones ranked in the top ten supply approximately 0.4% of the sample.

Based on the germline V gene, the CDR1 and CDR2 sequences are SGHTA and FQGNSA. The CDR3 starts with the cysteine, ends with the phenylalanine, and has 14 residues. Only the CDR3 DNA is retained, 42 bases long and in frame from the first base. Germline trimming amounts to 6 bases on V and 8 bases on J, with 7 as the count of junction bases outside the gene matches. A remark on this clone: Which antigen it targets is not known. Base qualities were left out, and no much larger clone turns up one base away.

Donors were healthy HIV-negative adults with no recently reported acute infections or vaccinations. All donors were Caucasian adults living in Nashville, Tennessee, USA. CD4+ T cells were enriched by magnetic negative selection, after which naive cells were positively selected on CD45RA and the negative fraction was taken as the memory subset. Blood was obtained by leukapheresis, after which PBMCs were separated by Ficoll-Histopaque density gradient centrifugation and cryopreserved in liquid nitrogen vapor phase. Analytical flow cytometry was used to check the purity and quantity of each magnetically sorted T cell population. From each sorted fraction, genomic DNA was isolated and quantified by UV absorbance on a Nanodrop 2000c.

This receptor chain uses TRBV7-2 and TRBJ2-1, and 10 bases in between align with TRBD1. The specimen sequenced was naive CD4+ T cells from PBMCs. In light of the paper, this sample's cell subset or site label describes: CD45RA+ positively selected. The receptor comes from a man between 18 and 29 years old in good health. Some clones in this sample may be carry-over from other donors' samples. The DNA sequence is TGTGCCAGCAGAAGGGACAGGGGATGGGATGAGCAGTTCTTC. This is translated as CASRRDRGWDEQFF. The CDR3 plus the reference TRBV7-2 and TRBJ2-1 genes for the other parts give the full variable domain: GAGVSQSPSNKVTEKGKDVELRCDPISGHTALYWYRQSLGQGLEFLIYFQGNSAPDKSGLPSDRFSAERTGGSVSTLTIQRTQQEDSAVYLCASRRDRGWDEQFFGPGTRLTVL.